This T cell receptor beta chain was sequenced during a study of long-term antiretroviral therapy in people with HIV. Findings of the study overall: No data were available on ART adherence, viral resistance or therapy changes. Across all time points, the repertoire was dominated by clones that expanded before ART. CDR3 lengths in HIV samples spanned a narrower range than controls. Although diversity increased after ART, it remained lower than in transplant donor controls.

This CDR3 is 15 amino acids long. Deletions cut 1 base from V and 3 bases from J, with 12 bases between. Per the germline V gene, CDR1 is KGHSH and CDR2 is LQKENI. This clone was detected once. The target antigen is unknown. Runs used v3.0 of the immunoSEQ assay and were done at survey level. The data were produced by immunoSEQ multiplex PCR, yet TCRdb's version contains in-frame clones alone and is incomplete. This sample has some 20,000 clones, with less than 85% found just once. The receptor was derived from a man aged 18 to 35 with HIV. The source was unsorted PBMCs, collected 0.9 years after starting antiretroviral therapy. The chain has TRBV18 and TRBJ1-1, with a possible D match to TRBD1 (6 bases). The CDR3 DNA follows: TGTGCCAGCTCACCACGGGCGGGGGCTCACACTGAAGCTTTCTTT. Its protein is CASSPRAGAHTEAFF.